This TCR beta chain was observed in a study of blood T cell repertoires in COVID-19 (dated by TCRdb to between 2020 and 2021). In terms of the full investigation: Samples covering the acute and convalescent phases of COVID-19 were provided by collaborators in the United States, Italy and Spain. The samples were drawn from two sources: the first 160 participants of the ongoing ImmuneRACE study, and 1,000 to 1,500 subjects contributed by 6 global collaborators. Deeply sampled blood TCRbeta repertoires from subjects exposed to, actively infected with, or recovered from COVID-19 were included in the dataset. The material from the prospective study consisted of cDNA or gDNA derived from T cells, B-cell-depleted T cells, or PBMCs. The repertoires were released in a freely available public database intended as a resource for research on the immune response to SARS-CoV-2. The sample metadata nearly always contained a de-identified subject ID, COVID-19 status, age in years and sex. Where HLA class I and class II types were available, the types were taken from metadata supplied by the sample provider, not from assay-based typing. The investigation overall reported the following: The amount of clinical and demographic metadata varied by source and participant and was provided uncurated.

The collaborating institutions used their own protocols to collect whole blood in K2EDTA tubes. For TCRbeta analysis, collaborators shipped samples in one of three forms: frozen whole blood, isolated PBMCs, or DNA extracted from either of those sample types. The immunoSEQ Assay, a bias-controlled multiplex PCR, was used to amplify TCRbeta CDR3 regions from genomic DNA. The original methods were these. Nucleated cell counts per sample were estimated from amplification of reference gene primers within the assay. To quantify the absolute abundance of each unique TCRbeta CDR3 rearrangement, sequence reads were collapsed and filtered. For each sample, productive Simpson clonality was calculated by taking the square root of Simpson's diversity index across productive rearrangements. Entries here come from immuneACCESS through TCRdb and include only in-frame sequences with V and J called. Some clones fail to appear in such tables; in the studies checked, an unresolved V gene covers under half of the shortfall, and the cause of the remainder is unknown. That table furnishes V, J and clone size, whereas the DNA furnished D and trimming. This sample lists about 50,000 clones; around four fifths were detected once. The ten top clones hold roughly 6% of the sample.

Note on this clone: Its antigen is still unknown. No per-base quality is available; no much larger clone lies one base away.

For CDR1 and CDR2, the germline V gene (reference sequence) lists SGHNT and YYREEE. The CDR3 goes from the cysteine to the phenylalanine over 13 residues. The read is trimmed to its CDR3 DNA, 39 bases read in frame from base 1. The germline V and J ends show losses of 7 bases and 7 bases respectively, and no gene match explains 6 bases of the junction. The sequenced sample was peripheral blood. This clonotype was sampled from an elderly woman with acute or convalescent COVID-19. The chain is made from TRBV5-4 and TRBJ2-7; 12 bases in between match TRBD1. The nucleotide sequence reads as follows: TGTGCCAGCTCAGGGACAGGGGGCCGGGAGCAGTACTTC. Its protein is CASSGTGGREQYF.